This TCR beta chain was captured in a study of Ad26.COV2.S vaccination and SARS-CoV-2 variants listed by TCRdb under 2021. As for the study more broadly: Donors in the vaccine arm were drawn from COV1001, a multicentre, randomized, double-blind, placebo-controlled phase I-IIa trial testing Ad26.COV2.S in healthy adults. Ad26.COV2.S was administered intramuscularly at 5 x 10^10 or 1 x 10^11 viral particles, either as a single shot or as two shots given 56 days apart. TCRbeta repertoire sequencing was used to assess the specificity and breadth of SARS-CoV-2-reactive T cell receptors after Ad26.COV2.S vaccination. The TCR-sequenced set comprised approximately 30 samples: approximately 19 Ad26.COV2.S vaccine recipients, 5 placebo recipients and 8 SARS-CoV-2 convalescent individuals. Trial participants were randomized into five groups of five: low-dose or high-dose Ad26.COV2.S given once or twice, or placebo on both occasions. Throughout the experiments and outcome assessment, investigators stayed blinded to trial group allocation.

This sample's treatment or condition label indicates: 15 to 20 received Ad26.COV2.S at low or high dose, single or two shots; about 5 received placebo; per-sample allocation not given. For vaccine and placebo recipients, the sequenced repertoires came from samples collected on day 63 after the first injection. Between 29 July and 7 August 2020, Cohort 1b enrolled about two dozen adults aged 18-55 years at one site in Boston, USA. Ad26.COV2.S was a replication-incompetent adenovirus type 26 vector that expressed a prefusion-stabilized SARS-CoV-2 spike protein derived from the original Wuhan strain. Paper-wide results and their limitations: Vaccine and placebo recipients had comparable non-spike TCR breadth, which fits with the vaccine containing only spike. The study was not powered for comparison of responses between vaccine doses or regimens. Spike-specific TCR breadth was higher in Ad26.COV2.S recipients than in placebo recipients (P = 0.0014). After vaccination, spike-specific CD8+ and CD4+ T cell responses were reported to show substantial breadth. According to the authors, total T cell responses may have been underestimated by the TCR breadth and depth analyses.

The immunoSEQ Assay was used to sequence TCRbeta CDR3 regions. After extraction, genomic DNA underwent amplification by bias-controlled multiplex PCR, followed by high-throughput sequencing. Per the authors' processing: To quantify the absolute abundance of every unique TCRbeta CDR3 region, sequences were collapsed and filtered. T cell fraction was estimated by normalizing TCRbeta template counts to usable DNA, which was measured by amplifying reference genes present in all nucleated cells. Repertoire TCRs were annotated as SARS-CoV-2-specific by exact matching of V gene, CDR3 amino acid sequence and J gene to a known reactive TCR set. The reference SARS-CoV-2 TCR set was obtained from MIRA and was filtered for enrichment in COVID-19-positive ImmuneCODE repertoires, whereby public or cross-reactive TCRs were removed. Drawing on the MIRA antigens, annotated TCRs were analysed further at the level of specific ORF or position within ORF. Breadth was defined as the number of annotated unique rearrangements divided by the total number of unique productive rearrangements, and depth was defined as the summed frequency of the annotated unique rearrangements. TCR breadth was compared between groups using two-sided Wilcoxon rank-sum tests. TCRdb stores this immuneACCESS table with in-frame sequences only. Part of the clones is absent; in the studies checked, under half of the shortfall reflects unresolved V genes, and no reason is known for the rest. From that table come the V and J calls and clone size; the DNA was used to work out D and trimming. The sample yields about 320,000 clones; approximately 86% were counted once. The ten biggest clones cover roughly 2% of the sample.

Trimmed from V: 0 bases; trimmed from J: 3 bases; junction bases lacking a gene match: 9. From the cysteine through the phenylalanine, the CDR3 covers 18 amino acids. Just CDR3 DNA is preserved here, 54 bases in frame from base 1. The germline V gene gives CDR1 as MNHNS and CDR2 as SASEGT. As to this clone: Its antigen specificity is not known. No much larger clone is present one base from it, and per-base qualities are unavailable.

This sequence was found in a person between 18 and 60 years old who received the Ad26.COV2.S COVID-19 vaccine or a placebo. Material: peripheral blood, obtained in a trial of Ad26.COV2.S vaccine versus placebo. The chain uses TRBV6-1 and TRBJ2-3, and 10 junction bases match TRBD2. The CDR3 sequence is CASSEAPLKRGGTDTQYF. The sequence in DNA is TGTGCCAGCAGTGAAGCTCCGTTAAAGCGGGGGGGGACAGATACGCAGTATTTT.